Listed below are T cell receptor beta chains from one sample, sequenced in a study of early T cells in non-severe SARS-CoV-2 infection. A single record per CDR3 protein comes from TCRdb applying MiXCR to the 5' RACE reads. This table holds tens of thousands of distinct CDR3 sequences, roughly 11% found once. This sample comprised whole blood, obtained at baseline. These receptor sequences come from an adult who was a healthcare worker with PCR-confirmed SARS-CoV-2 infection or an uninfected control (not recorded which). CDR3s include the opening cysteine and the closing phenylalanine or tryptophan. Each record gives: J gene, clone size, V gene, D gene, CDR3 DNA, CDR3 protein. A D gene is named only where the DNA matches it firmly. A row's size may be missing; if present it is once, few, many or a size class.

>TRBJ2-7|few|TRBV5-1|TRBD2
TGCGCCAGCTCACGGGAGGGCCCGAGCTCCTACGAGCAGTACTTC
CASSREGPSSYEQYF
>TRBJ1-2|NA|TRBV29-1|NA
TGCAGCGTTGGAGGGGAGGATGGCTACACCTTC
CSVGGEDGYTF
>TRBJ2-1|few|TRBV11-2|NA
TGTGCCAGCAGCCCCCTGGGGTTGGGCAGGGATGAGCAGTTCTTC
CASSPLGLGRDEQFF
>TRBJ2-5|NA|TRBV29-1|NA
TGCAGCGTTGAATATATCGGGACCCAGTACTTC
CSVEYIGTQYF
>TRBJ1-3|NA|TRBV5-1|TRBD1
TGCGCCAGCAGCTTGGATGGACAGGGCGCTGAAAACACCATATATTTT
CASSLDGQGAENTIYF
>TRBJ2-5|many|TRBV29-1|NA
TGCAGCGTTGAAGGAGTTGGGGGCCGTCTGGAGACCCAGTACTTC
CSVEGVGGRLETQYF
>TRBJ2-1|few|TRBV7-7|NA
TGTGCCAGCAGCTTATCGGTCGTACCCTACAATGAGCAGTTCTTC
CASSLSVVPYNEQFF
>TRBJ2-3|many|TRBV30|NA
TGTGCCTGGAGTGTAGGTAGCGCCACAGATACGCAGTATTTT
CAWSVGSATDTQYF
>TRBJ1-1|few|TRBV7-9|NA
TGTGCCAGCAGCACGACAGAGAACACTGAAGCTTTCTTT
CASSTTENTEAFF
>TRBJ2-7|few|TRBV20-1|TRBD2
TGCAGTGCCACTCCTAGCGGGAGGAACTACGAGCAGTACTTC
CSATPSGRNYEQYF
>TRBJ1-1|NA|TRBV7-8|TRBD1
TGTGCCAGCAGGGACGACAGGGGAGTCACTGAAGCTTTCTTT
CASRDDRGVTEAFF
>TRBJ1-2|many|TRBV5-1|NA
TGCGCCAGCAGCTTGGGACGAGCCGCTAACTATGGCTACACCTTC
CASSLGRAANYGYTF
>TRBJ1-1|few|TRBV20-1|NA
TGCAGTGCCAGTAAGGGGGTGAACACTGAAGCTTTCTTT
CSASKGVNTEAFF
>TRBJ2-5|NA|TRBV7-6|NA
TGTGCCAGCAGCTTAGGGGAAGAGACCCAGTACTTC
CASSLGEETQYF
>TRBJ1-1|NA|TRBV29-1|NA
TGCAGCGTCCAGAGATTAGGGGAAGCTTTCTTT
CSVQRLGEAFF
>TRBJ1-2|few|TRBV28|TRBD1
TGTGCCAGCAGTCAGGGGGGCGGGAGCTACACCTTC
CASSQGGGSYTF
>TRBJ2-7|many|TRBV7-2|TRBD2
TGTGCCAGCACGCTAGCGGTGTCCTACGAGCAGTACTTC
CASTLAVSYEQYF
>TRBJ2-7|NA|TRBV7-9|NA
TGTGCCAGCAGCTTACGGGGAGAGGGCTACGAGCAGTACTTC
CASSLRGEGYEQYF
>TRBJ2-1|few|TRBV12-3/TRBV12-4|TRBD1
TGTGCCAGCAGTTCCTCTTCCCGGGACAGATACAATGAGCAGTTCTTC
CASSSSSRDRYNEQFF
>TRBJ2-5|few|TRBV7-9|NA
TGTGCCAGCAGAAAAGGCTGGGCCGGCGAGACCCAGTACTTC
CASRKGWAGETQYF
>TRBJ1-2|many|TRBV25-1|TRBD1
TGTGCCAGCACCCCGACAGGGTTTCACTATGGCTACACCTTC
CASTPTGFHYGYTF
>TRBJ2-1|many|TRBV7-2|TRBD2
TGTGCCAGCAGTCGAGGCGTAGCGGGGCACTTCTACAATGAGCAGTTCTTC
CASSRGVAGHFYNEQFF
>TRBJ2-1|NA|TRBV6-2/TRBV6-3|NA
TGTGCCAGCAGTTACGCCGGACTCCCCTATGTCCGCAATGAGCAGTTCTTC
CASSYAGLPYVRNEQFF
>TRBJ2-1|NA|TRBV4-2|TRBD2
TGTGCCAGCAGCTCGTTCGGGACTAGCGGGACCGACTACAATGAGCAGTTCTTC
CASSSFGTSGTDYNEQFF
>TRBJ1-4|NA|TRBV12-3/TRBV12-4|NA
TGTGCCAGCATGTACTGGCCGGGTGAAAAACTGTTTTTT
CASMYWPGEKLFF
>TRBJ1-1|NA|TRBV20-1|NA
TGCAGTGCTAGAGATCGGGTTCGGGGGGACACTGAAGCTTTCTTT
CSARDRVRGDTEAFF
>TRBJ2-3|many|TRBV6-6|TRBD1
TGTGCCAGCACGTCCCCTCCGGGACAGGGTCTAGATACGCAGTATTTT
CASTSPPGQGLDTQYF
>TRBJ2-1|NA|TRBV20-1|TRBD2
TGCAGTGCTAGAGGCGGGAGCGAATCCAATGAGCAGTTCTTC
CSARGGSESNEQFF
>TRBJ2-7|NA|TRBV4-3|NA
TGCGCCAGCAGCGGGGGCCTTAATTCCTACGAGCAGTACTTC
CASSGGLNSYEQYF